This T cell receptor (beta chain) was sequenced in a study of HIV-infected children after antiretroviral therapy interruption (dated by TCRdb to between 2018 and 2020). For context, the study as a whole: The study included eight children, four on planned treatment interruption and four on continuous treatment, and all eight had a CD4+ count above 500 and a viral load below 50 copies/ml. A median age of approximately 9.8 years was recorded in the interruption group, and a median age of 8 years was recorded in the continuous treatment group. Alongside measurements of thymic output, the study compared TCR repertoires of children on planned treatment interruption with TCR repertoires of children on continuous antiretroviral treatment. Exposure to EBV and CMV had been recorded for most participating children. In the continuous-treatment arm, samples from corresponding weeks 0, 48 and 150 were analyzed. In the interruption arm, samples were obtained at week 0, week 12, end of interruption (week 24 or 48), and about 3 years after study end.

The receptor library was made with 3' RACE. TCR libraries were constructed from RNA with a 3' RACE protocol that used unique molecular identifiers to correct for PCR amplification bias. Up to roughly 12 amplicon libraries were pooled and sequenced on an Illumina MiSeq with v2 2x250 paired-end chemistry. The source study handled its data this way. Reads were processed with Decombinator for assignment of V and J genes and CDR3, and barcode-based correction of errors and PCR bias was applied. Repertoires were subsampled to equal depth before Gini coefficients were calculated with the R ineq package. Three approaches were used to assess CDR3 similarity: GLIPH, Hamming distance and a shared triplet metric. TCRdb handled the public reads itself, with Q25 trimming in fastp and clone calling in MiXCR, and kept productive beta chains. Rows are combined by CDR3 protein, so each entry shows the most common genes and DNA. These V and J calls derive from TCRdb rather than the authors' analysis. The sample has about 89,000 distinct CDR3 sequences on record, around 6.9% of them singletons. 0.85% to 1.2% of the sample belongs to the ten largest clones.

Read against the paper, the sample's treatment or condition label means: PENTA 11 planned treatment interruption arm or continuous ART arm. The participants, all children from the United Kingdom aged 2 to 15 years, had been on at least three-drug ART for a minimum of 24 weeks. Cryopreserved PBMCs containing at least 5 million viable cells were needed, and a handful of candidate patients were excluded because their viable PBMC yield was low. Naive CD4+ CD45RA+ CD45RO- T cells were FACS-sorted from thawed PBMCs on a FACSAria III cell sorter. After sorting, the cells were fixed and RNA was extracted first with the RNeasy FFPE kit and then with the RNeasy Micro kit. This clonotype was counted only a few times. Its antigen is not yet known. Per-base quality was not reported, and no clone a single base away is much larger than it. Overall study results and their limits: The small number of patients is a limitation, and caution is needed when interpreting the data. Minor non-naive CD45RA+ populations, such as EMRA or stem memory cells, might be present among the sorted CD45RA+ naive cells. An increase in the naive CD4+ Gini coefficient was observed by the end of treatment interruption, suggesting clonal expansion, and a return to baseline was observed by 3 years. In naive CD4+ repertoires of PTI patients, CDR3 sharing between time points fell after interruption began; many sequences were shared between end of interruption and 3 years later.

V gives up 1 base and J gives up 7 bases, and the segment between their germline ends measures 20 bases. For CDR1 and CDR2, the germline V gene (reference sequence) lists LGHDT and YNNKEL. The CDR3 goes from the cysteine to the phenylalanine over 16 residues. CDR3 DNA only is kept here, 48 bases in frame from base 1. This receptor was identified in a pool of human donors with HIV. Recombination linked TRBV3-1 to TRBJ2-7; the D gene cannot be resolved beyond TRBD1 or TRBD2, each matching 7 bases. Sequenced here: CD45RA+ CD4+ T cells from PBMCs, pooled from several time points, sampled from a donor given antiretroviral therapy, either interrupted or continuous. The label giving this sample's cell subset or site can be read as: naive CD4+ CD45RA+ CD45RO- T cells. At the DNA level, the sequence is TGTGCCAGCAGCCAAGGGGGGGGCAGGGGGAAGAATGAGCAGTACTTC. This yields the protein CASSQGGGRGKNEQYF.